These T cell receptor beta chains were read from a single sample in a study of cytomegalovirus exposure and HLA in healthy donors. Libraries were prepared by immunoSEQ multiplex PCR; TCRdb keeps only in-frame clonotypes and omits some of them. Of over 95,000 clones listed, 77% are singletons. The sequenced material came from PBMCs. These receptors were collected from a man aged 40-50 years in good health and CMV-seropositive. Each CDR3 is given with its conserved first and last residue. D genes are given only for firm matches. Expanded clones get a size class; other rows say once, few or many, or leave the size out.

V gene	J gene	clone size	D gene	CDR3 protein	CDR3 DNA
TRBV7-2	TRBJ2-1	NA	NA	CASSAVRGAYNEQFF	TGTGCCAGCAGCGCTGTCAGGGGCGCTTACAATGAGCAGTTCTTC
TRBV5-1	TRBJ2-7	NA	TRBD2	CASSLLFGLGRVREQYF	TGCGCCAGCAGCTTGTTATTTGGACTAGGGCGAGTTCGCGAGCAGTACTTC
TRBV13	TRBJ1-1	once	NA	CASSLQGFSEAFF	TGTGCCAGCAGCTTGCAGGGTTTCTCTGAAGCTTTCTTT
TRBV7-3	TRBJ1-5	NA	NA	CASSPSGSQPQHF	TGTGCCAGCAGCCCCTCGGGGTCACAGCCCCAGCATTTT
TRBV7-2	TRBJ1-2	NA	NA	CASSSGDYGYTF	TGTGCCAGCAGCTCCGGGGATTATGGCTACACCTTC
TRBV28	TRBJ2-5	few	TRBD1	CASSPRDRQETQYF	TGTGCCAGCAGTCCAAGGGACAGGCAAGAGACCCAGTACTTC
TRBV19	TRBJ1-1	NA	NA	CASGRRDTEAFF	TGTGCCTCAGGAAGGCGGGACACTGAAGCTTTCTTT
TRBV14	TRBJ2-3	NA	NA	CASSQDPSTDTQYF	TGTGCCAGCAGCCAAGACCCTAGCACAGATACGCAGTATTTT
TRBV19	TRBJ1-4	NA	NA	CASTPGEKLFF	TGTGCCAGTACTCCCGGTGAAAAACTGTTTTTT
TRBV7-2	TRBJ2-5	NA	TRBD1	CASSSRGRGHQETQYF	TGTGCCAGCAGCTCCAGGGGGCGGGGCCACCAAGAGACCCAGTACTTC
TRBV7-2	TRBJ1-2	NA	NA	CASSLTQGGYTF	TGTGCCAGCAGCCTCACACAGGGCGGCTACACCTTC
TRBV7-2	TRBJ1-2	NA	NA	CASSSPRLTNYGYTF	TGTGCCAGCAGCTCGCCCAGGCTGACTAACTATGGCTACACCTTC
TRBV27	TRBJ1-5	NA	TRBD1	CASSLGTGEQPQHF	TGTGCCAGCAGCCTGGGGACAGGTGAACAGCCCCAGCATTTT
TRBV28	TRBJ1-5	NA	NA	CASSFRPSVEYYNQPQHF	TGTGCCAGCAGTTTCCGTCCCTCAGTGGAGTACTACAATCAGCCCCAGCATTTT
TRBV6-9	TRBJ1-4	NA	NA	CASSSVAVNEKLFF	TGTGCCAGCAGTTCTGTGGCAGTTAATGAAAAACTGTTTTTT
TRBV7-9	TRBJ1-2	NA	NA	CASSARQVEGDGYTF	TGTGCCAGCAGCGCCCGACAGGTAGAAGGGGATGGCTACACCTTC
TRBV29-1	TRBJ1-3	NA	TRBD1	CSVATGIKNTIYF	TGCAGCGTAGCGACAGGGATAAAGAACACCATATATTTT
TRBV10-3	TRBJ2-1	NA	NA	CAIEGTDSYNEQFF	TGTGCCATCGAAGGGACTGACTCCTACAATGAGCAGTTCTTC
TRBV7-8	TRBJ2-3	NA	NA	CASSVTGPTDTQYF	TGTGCCAGCAGCGTCACGGGTCCCACAGATACGCAGTATTTT
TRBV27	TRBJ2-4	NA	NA	CASSLREDRAKNIQYF	TGTGCCAGCAGTTTAAGGGAAGACAGAGCCAAAAACATTCAGTACTTC
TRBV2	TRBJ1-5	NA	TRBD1	CASSVNRDRGLYSNQPQHF	TGTGCCAGCAGTGTTAACCGGGACAGGGGCCTTTATAGCAATCAGCCCCAGCATTTT
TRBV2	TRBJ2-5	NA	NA	CASSEGQKETQYF	TGTGCCAGCAGTGAAGGTCAAAAAGAGACCCAGTACTTC
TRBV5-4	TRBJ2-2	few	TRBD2	CASSLSRTSGEGELFF	TGTGCCAGCAGCTTGAGCAGGACGAGCGGGGAGGGGGAGCTGTTTTTT
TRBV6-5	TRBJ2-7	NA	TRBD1	CASTNRGSMGEQYF	TGTGCCAGCACCAACAGGGGGAGTATGGGCGAGCAGTACTTC
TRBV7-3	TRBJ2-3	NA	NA	CASSSTSSTDTQYF	TGTGCCAGCAGCTCGACATCATCCACAGATACGCAGTATTTT
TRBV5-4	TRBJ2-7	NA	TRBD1	CASRLDRVSTYEQYF	TGTGCCAGCAGACTCGACAGGGTTTCTACCTACGAGCAGTACTTC
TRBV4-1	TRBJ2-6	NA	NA	CASSPRGQTRSSGANVLTF	TGCGCCAGCAGCCCGAGGGGACAAACACGAAGCTCTGGGGCCAACGTCCTGACTTTC
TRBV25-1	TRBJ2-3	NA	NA	CASSEWTETDTQYF	TGTGCCAGCAGTGAATGGACAGAAACAGATACGCAGTATTTT